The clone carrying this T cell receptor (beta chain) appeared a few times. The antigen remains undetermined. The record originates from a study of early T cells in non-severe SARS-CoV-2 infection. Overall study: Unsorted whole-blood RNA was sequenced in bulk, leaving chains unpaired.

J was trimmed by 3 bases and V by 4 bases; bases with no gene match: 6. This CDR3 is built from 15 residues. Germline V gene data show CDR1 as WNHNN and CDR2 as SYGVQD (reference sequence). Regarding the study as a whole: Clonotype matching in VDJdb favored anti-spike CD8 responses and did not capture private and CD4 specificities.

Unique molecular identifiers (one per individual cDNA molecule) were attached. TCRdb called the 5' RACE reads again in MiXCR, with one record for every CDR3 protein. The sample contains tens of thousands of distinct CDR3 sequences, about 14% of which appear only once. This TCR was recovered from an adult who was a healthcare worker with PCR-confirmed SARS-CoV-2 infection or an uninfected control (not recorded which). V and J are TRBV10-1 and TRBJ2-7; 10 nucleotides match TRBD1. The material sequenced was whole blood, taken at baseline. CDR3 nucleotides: TGCGCCAGCAGTGCGGGGACAGGGGCGGACTACGAGCAGTACTTC. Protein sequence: CASSAGTGADYEQYF.